What follows is one T cell receptor (beta chain) and its context. A few counts support this clonotype. Its cognate antigen has yet to be identified. No base-level quality is on record; no much larger clone is a single base apart. The germline ends are 12 bases apart after V is trimmed by 7 bases and J by 2 bases. The germline V gene encodes CDR1 SQVTM and CDR2 ANQGSEA. The cysteine opens and the phenylalanine closes a CDR3 of 12 amino acids. Just the 36-base CDR3 DNA is kept, in frame starting at base 1. Sequencing was performed on an Illumina HiSeq 1500. TCRdb ran its own pipeline on the public reads, namely fastp trimming at Q25 and MiXCR clone calling, and kept in-frame beta chains. Rows merge per CDR3 protein into single entries with the most common DNA and genes. This sample lists approximately 500,000 distinct CDR3 sequences; roughly 10% were detected once. The ten biggest clones cover 10% of the sample.

These data originate in a study of T cell repertoires in cytomegalovirus infection (dated by TCRdb to 2018 to 2020). Study-level background: The HLA type of each donor mattered for the analysis, because public TCR beta signatures pointed to carriage of CMV infection along with the matching HLA type. On the study overall, not on this receptor specifically: In the ex vivo response, HLA-C-restricted CMV-specific TCR beta clonotypes were dominant, and in two of eight donors the single most frequent clonotype came from this HLA-C-restricted group. In both this cohort and an independent cohort of 352 donors, the cumulative frequency of public TCR beta family members distinguished carriers of CMV infection plus the relevant HLA type.

Sequences were obtained from PBMCs. The sequence was obtained from a human donor in good health (CMV status not recorded). Some clones in this sample may be carry-over from other donors' samples. Rearrangement joined TRBV29-1 to TRBJ2-7, with the D gene not clear enough to name. The CDR3 is CSATAEAYEQYF. The base sequence is TGCAGCGCTACGGCAGAGGCCTACGAGCAGTACTTC.